A selection of T cell receptor beta chains follows, all from one sample in a study of blood T cell repertoires in COVID-19. Repertoires were generated with immunoSEQ multiplex PCR, while TCRdb's copy carries only in-frame clones and drops some. The data contain about 99,000 clones, roughly 88% of them seen just once; the ten biggest clones take up 3% to 3.5%. Material for sequencing was peripheral blood. The receptors were sampled from a human donor in a cohort sampled during active COVID-19. CDR3s include the opening cysteine and the closing phenylalanine or tryptophan. Fields, in order: CDR3 DNA, CDR3 protein, clone size, J gene, V gene, D gene. The D gene is left open where the match is weak. Size is omitted from some rows. Given values are once, few, many or a class for expanded clones.

TGTGCCAGTAGAGATGAGGAGACCCAGTACTTC,CASRDEETQYF,-,TRBJ2-5,TRBV19,-
TGTGCCAGCAGTTATGACAGGAGCTATGGCTACACCTTC,CASSYDRSYGYTF,once,TRBJ1-2,TRBV6-5,-
TGTGCCAGCAGCCCACAGAGCTACGAGCAGTACTTC,CASSPQSYEQYF,few,TRBJ2-7,TRBV12-3/TRBV12-4,-
TGTGCCACCAGTGATTCAAAGCTGAATCAGCCCCAGCATTTT,CATSDSKLNQPQHF,-,TRBJ1-5,TRBV24-1,-
TGTGCCAGCAGTTACTCGGGGACAGGGAATCAGCCCCAGCATTTT,CASSYSGTGNQPQHF,-,TRBJ1-5,TRBV6-2/TRBV6-3,TRBD1
TGTGCCAGCAGCTTAGCGCGCGCGCAGCCCCAGCATTTT,CASSLARAQPQHF,once,TRBJ1-5,TRBV7-6,-
TGTGCCAGCAGCCCGGGACTAACCGGGGAGCTGTTTTTT,CASSPGLTGELFF,-,TRBJ2-2,TRBV14,TRBD2
TGTGCCAGCAGCTCAGGGACTAGCGGATCGTACAATGAGCAGTTCTTC,CASSSGTSGSYNEQFF,once,TRBJ2-1,TRBV3-1/TRBV3-2,TRBD2
TGCGCCAGCAGCGTTGCCCCAGGGGAAGGCTATGGCTACACCTTC,CASSVAPGEGYGYTF,few,TRBJ1-2,TRBV5-1,-
TGTGCCATCCGGGAGTTCTCTGGAAACACCATATATTTT,CAIREFSGNTIYF,-,TRBJ1-3,TRBV6-5,-